This T cell receptor beta chain came from a study of regulatory T cells in long-lasting Graves disease (dated by TCRdb to 2020 to 2023). About the study as a whole: Patients with newly diagnosed Graves' disease had been on antithyroid drugs for under 3 months. Patients with persistent Graves' disease were compared with patients with newly diagnosed Graves' disease using TCR sequencing and RNA sequencing of peripheral blood. The study was registered as a clinical trial and conducted in China. A total of roughly 33 samples were covered by TCR sequencing, comprising some 13 persistent and around 20 newly diagnosed Graves' disease patients. What the work shows at the level of the full study, not this receptor alone: Compared with newly diagnosed patients, persistent Graves' disease patients had lower TCR Shannon entropy and fewer highly expanded clones, which suggests clonal expansion. Sequencing and analysis were restricted to the TCR beta chain. The authors noted that the small sample size was a limitation that may lower accuracy. More public clonotypes were shared among persistent patients (approximately 3,000) than among newly diagnosed patients (966). Persistent disease showed preferential use of TRBV28, TRBJ1-2 and TRBJ2-5, whereas newly diagnosed disease favored TRBV20-1 and TRBJ2-1. The study examined only peripheral blood because the primary lesion, thyroid tissue, could not be accessed.

Libraries were made using multiplex PCR. Sequencing was performed on an Illumina HiSeq 4000. To build TCR beta libraries, CDR3 regions were amplified by Arm-PCR using iRepertoire HTBI primers. PCR products were gel purified before sequencing. Per the authors' processing: A total of fewer than 70 TRBV and about 13 TRBJ segments were identified across samples and were used for gene usage analysis of CDR3 amino acid clonotypes. COPE and FqMerger were used to merge filtered high-quality paired reads into contigs. BLAST was used to align contigs to the IMGT TRBV, TRBD and TRBJ reference genes, and CDR3 was defined following IMGT. Highly expanded clones were defined as clonotypes with a frequency above 0.1%. Repertoire diversity was measured by Shannon entropy, and V-J evenness by the Gini coefficient. A clonotype was considered public if more than one individual shared it. Clones were called with MiXCR by TCRdb after fastp trimmed the public reads at Q25, and only in-frame beta chains were retained. Merged by CDR3 protein, the rows form single entries marked with the most common genes and DNA. The V and J calls and clone size come from TCRdb's table, not from the authors' own analysis. The sample includes 550,000 to 600,000 distinct CDR3 sequences, with approximately 16% observed a single time. Of the sample, about 11% falls within the top ten clones.

This clonotype was counted ten times or more. Its cognate antigen has yet to be identified. No much larger clonotype is one base removed from it; base qualities were not supplied. The time point label corresponds to: newly diagnosed GD, antithyroid drugs for less than 3 months. For both TCR sequencing and RNA sequencing, RNA was extracted from PBMCs in TRIzol. The diagnosis of Graves' disease was made according to American Thyroid Association guidelines. Patients for the study were recruited at an endocrinology department in Xi'an, China. Each patient gave 7 to 9.5 milliliters of peripheral blood, collected in an EDTA anticoagulant tube. Ficoll Paque Plus density gradient separation was used to isolate PBMCs, and no additional T cell sorting was done. An Agilent 2100 Bioanalyzer and agarose gel were used to check RNA quality, while a NanoDrop 2000 measured RNA concentration. Clipping removes 4 bases from V and 3 bases from J, with 4 as the unmatched junction base count. CDR1 MNHEY and CDR2 SMNVEV are derived from the germline V gene (reference sequence). Spanning cysteine to phenylalanine, the CDR3 consists of 15 amino acids. Just the 45-base CDR3 DNA is kept, in frame starting at base 1.

The sample was also linked to a second study, of T cells in Graves' hyperthyroidism and ophthalmopathy. Taken from the second paper: Stable Graves' hyperthyroidism was defined as the absence of progression to ophthalmopathy over 18 months of follow-up. Hyperthyroidism patients were aged 18 to 65 years and newly diagnosed, with disease duration of less than 2 months. The study excluded patients with uncontrolled infections, other autoimmune diseases, pregnancy or lactation. Diagnoses were based on clinical symptoms, serum thyroxine and TRAb, thyroid ultrasound and orbital computed tomography. The TCR CDR3 was subjected to a first round of RT-PCR using the HTBI primer set and the Qiagen OneStep RT-PCR kit. Most expanded thyroid clonotypes (frequency above 0.001) were also detected in blood, a finding suggesting that blood repertoires may reflect thyroid immune responses. A model built on a 13 V-J signature distinguished ophthalmopathy from stable hyperthyroidism, reaching 87.88% sensitivity and 81.08% specificity in cross-validation and 80%/75% in testing. In validation, progression to ophthalmopathy was predicted by the model with nearly 71% sensitivity and around 75% specificity, a median of approximately 6.5 months before onset. TCR V-J signatures able to tell the groups apart were searched for in a discovery cohort of 95 to 100 patients, of whom around 43 had Graves' ophthalmopathy and 55 to 60 had stable Graves' hyperthyroidism. Prospective prediction of ophthalmopathy was tested in an independent validation cohort of approximately 19 hyperthyroidism patients and 17 patients who later progressed to ophthalmopathy. The 100 or so discovery patients were divided at random into training and test sets in a 7:3 ratio. In addition, the study compared T-cell repertoires in thyroid tissue and in blood from roughly six Graves' hyperthyroidism patients. After sampling, hyperthyroidism patients received methimazole starting at 30 mg daily, and ophthalmopathy patients received high-dose intravenous methylprednisolone. Libraries were constructed in a second round of multiplex PCR, after which size selection and purification were carried out. The libraries were sequenced on an Illumina HiSeq2000 using paired-end 100 bp reads. SOAPnuke was used to process the raw data, with reads discarded if the reads contained adapters or uncalled bases, had a mean Phred below 15, or lacked an exact constant-primer or identifier match. High-quality paired reads were merged using COPE v1.2.5, and each unique nucleotide sequence was defined as a clonotype. Clonotypes were aligned to IMGT TRBV, TRBD and TRBJ reference segments using MiTCR v1.1. The analysis included only V-J combinations with a frequency above 0.0001, which together covered around 99% of the repertoires. The TCS score was defined as the ratio of F50 (clonal expansion) to E x V (chaos), calculated using BLOSUM62-based TCRdist between CDR3 peptides within each V-J. Welch's t-statistics and random forest reduced just over 500 V-J features to some 14, which were used in a naive Bayes classifier (R e1071). Sample size was not statistically predetermined, and investigators were not blinded to group allocation. The paper reports TCR Vbeta CDR3 sequencing of some 140 peripheral blood samples: 40 or so ophthalmopathy, fewer than 85 hyperthyroidism and 17 progressor patients.

This receptor was taken from a man aged 18-30 years with Graves disease. Donor details come from another sample of the same person, matched by shared clones. Sequencing was performed on peripheral blood mononuclear cells (PBMCs), taken at new diagnosis, from a patient treated with antithyroid drugs. The V and J segments used are TRBV27 and TRBJ1-5, and 9 junctional nucleotides match TRBD1. The CDR3 protein sequence reads: CASSSGTGNNQPQHF. The nucleotides read TGTGCCAGCAGTTCCGGGACAGGGAACAATCAGCCCCAGCATTTT.